The text below deals with one TCR beta chain. The antigen remains unidentified. The data were obtained in a study of post-analysis software for immune sequencing data. Findings and caveats of the study: Compared with controls, patients had more of roughly 5 TRBV segments, including TRBV5-6, TRBV5-1 and TRBV20-1.

Unique molecular identifiers were built into the TCR beta cDNA libraries. TCRdb recomputed calls from the PCR reads with MiXCR, one row per CDR3 protein. The table shows some 800,000 distinct CDR3 sequences, with roughly 50% occurring only once. The V end was cut by 6 bases, the J end by 2 bases, with 17 bases between. This CDR3 contains 16 residues. CDR1 is MGHDK and CDR2 is SYGVNS in the germline V gene. The sequence was obtained from a girl aged 5-17 years with multiple sclerosis. The sequenced sample was blood. The chain recombines TRBV25-1 with TRBJ2-1, with D perhaps matching TRBD1 or TRBD2 (6 bases each). The CDR3 sequence: CASSALGGKTYNEQFF. The CDR3 DNA is TGTGCCAGCAGCGCCTTAGGGGGGAAAACCTACAATGAGCAGTTCTTC. The variable domain in full, completed from reference TRBV25-1 and TRBJ2-1, reads EADIYQTPRYLVIGTGKKITLECSQTMGHDKMYWYQQDPGMELHLIHYSYGVNSTEKGDLSSESTVSRIRTEHFPLTLESARPSHTSQYLCASSALGGKTYNEQFFGPGTRLTVL.